The TCR beta chain described here comes from a study of T cells in Graves' hyperthyroidism and ophthalmopathy. Study-level findings and limits: Appearing also in blood were most of the thyroid clonotypes expanded above 0.001.

Each patient was aged 18 to 65 and had newly diagnosed hyperthyroidism of under 2 months' duration. The study based diagnoses on clinical symptoms, serum thyroxine and TRAb, thyroid ultrasound and orbital computed tomography. From less than 13 ml of fresh peripheral blood, PBMCs were isolated. This CDR3 is 15 amino acids long. V was shortened by 3 bases and J by 5 bases, with 17 bases between the two germline ends. Germline-derived CDR1 and CDR2 are DFQATT and SNEGSKA (reference sequence). This clonotype was counted many times. Its target is unknown. TCR beta CDR3 regions were amplified from RNA transcripts. With the HTBI primer set, the TCR CDR3 went through a first round of RT-PCR. Using its own MiXCR run on the multiplex PCR reads, TCRdb lists one record per CDR3 protein. The sample records 200,000 or so distinct CDR3 sequences, approximately 16% being singletons.

Specimen: blood. The chain carries TRBV20-1 and TRBJ1-5; D uncertain. The source is a woman in her forties or fifties with Graves' hyperthyroidism. CDR3 protein: CSARPGRAVDQPQHF. In DNA form, the CDR3 reads TGCAGTGCTAGGCCCGGGCGGGCTGTCGATCAGCCCCAGCATTTT.